A selection of T cell receptor beta chains follows, all from one sample in a study of cytomegalovirus exposure and HLA in healthy donors. Some clones are missing from TCRdb's copy, which holds only in-frame ones; the method was immunoSEQ multiplex PCR. The sample includes roughly 200,000 clones, roughly 80% of them seen just once. The material sequenced was PBMCs. These receptors were taken from a woman aged 18-35 years in good health and CMV-seronegative. CDR3s include the opening cysteine and the closing phenylalanine or tryptophan. Fields, in order: J gene, D gene, clone size, V gene, CDR3 DNA, CDR3 protein. A D gene is named only where the DNA matches it firmly. A row's size may be missing; if present it is once, few, many or a size class.

TRBJ2-1	-	-	TRBV9	TGTGCCAGCAGCGTAGGGGGGCCCAACTACAATGAGCAGTTCTTC	CASSVGGPNYNEQFF
TRBJ2-3	TRBD2	-	TRBV25-1	TGTGCCAGCAGTGAACGGGGAGGGATGGGAGATACGCAGTATTTT	CASSERGGMGDTQYF
TRBJ1-4	TRBD1	many	TRBV7-9	TGTGCCAGCAGCCCGACAGGGGGCAGGGCAACTAATGAAAAACTGTTTTTT	CASSPTGGRATNEKLFF
TRBJ2-1	-	once	TRBV9	TGTGCCAGCAGCACGCAGAACGGGATCTCCATCGAAGTCTACAATGAGCAGTTCTTC	CASSTQNGISIEVYNEQFF
TRBJ1-5	-	-	TRBV7-2	TGTGCCAGCAGCTTGTACAGGGATCAGCCCCAGCATTTT	CASSLYRDQPQHF
TRBJ2-3	-	few	TRBV28	TGTGCCAGCAGTTTGCCAGACACAGATACGCAGTATTTT	CASSLPDTDTQYF
TRBJ2-1	-	-	TRBV6-5	TGTGCCAGCAGTTACCGAGCGGGTAGCTCCTACAATGAGCAGTTCTTC	CASSYRAGSSYNEQFF
TRBJ2-1	TRBD2	-	TRBV5-1	TGCGCCAGCAGCTTGGTACTAGCGCCGAGCTCCTACAATGAGCAGTTCTTC	CASSLVLAPSSYNEQFF
TRBJ1-1	TRBD1	-	TRBV30	TGTGCCTGGAGTGTACAGATCGCAGGGGGAGCTTTCTTT	CAWSVQIAGGAFF
TRBJ1-1	-	few	TRBV7-8	TGTGCCAGCAGCTTAGGTACAACGGTGCAGGGAAAGAACACTGAAGCTTTCTTT	CASSLGTTVQGKNTEAFF
TRBJ2-1	TRBD2	-	TRBV4-3	TGCGCCAGCAGCCAACTAGCGGGAGGGTACAATGAGCAGTTCTTC	CASSQLAGGYNEQFF
TRBJ2-2	TRBD2	-	TRBV7-2	TGTGCCAGCAGCTTAGCCGGGGGGAACCTCGCGAACACCGGGGAGCTGTTTTTT	CASSLAGGNLANTGELFF
TRBJ1-4	TRBD1	once	TRBV19	TGTGCCACTAGTGGGACAGGGGGACCAACTAATGAAAAACTGTTTTTT	CATSGTGGPTNEKLFF
TRBJ2-1	TRBD2	-	TRBV7-9	TGTGCCAGCAGCTTAGTCCTAGCGGGAGCCGGGCAGTTCTTC	CASSLVLAGAGQFF
TRBJ1-5	-	-	TRBV27	TGTGCCAGCAGTTTATCCAGGGGAGAAGGACAGCCCCAGCATTTT	CASSLSRGEGQPQHF
TRBJ2-7	TRBD2	-	TRBV10-2	TGCGCCAGCGGGGGAGGGACTAGCGGGAGAACAATCGCCTACGAGCAGTACTTC	CASGGGTSGRTIAYEQYF
TRBJ1-3	TRBD1	-	TRBV29-1	TGCAGCGTGACAGGGTCGAGAAACACCATATATTTT	CSVTGSRNTIYF
TRBJ1-4	-	-	TRBV6-5	TGTGCCAGCAGTTACCTTGACAGGTCCAATGAAAAACTGTTTTTT	CASSYLDRSNEKLFF
TRBJ2-1	TRBD1	-	TRBV5-1	TGCGCCAGCAGCACCCAGACAGGGGCATCATCTGGGCACAATGAGCAGTTCTTC	CASSTQTGASSGHNEQFF
TRBJ1-4	TRBD1	-	TRBV27	TGTGCCAGCAGTTACAGGGGGGGCGAAAAACTGTTTTTT	CASSYRGGEKLFF
TRBJ2-1	-	-	TRBV19	TGTGCCAGTAGCTTCTTCAGGGGTAATGAGCAGTTCTTC	CASSFFRGNEQFF
TRBJ2-1	-	-	TRBV2	TGTGCCAGCAGTCAGCGTAATGAGCAGTTCTTC	CASSQRNEQFF
TRBJ1-6	-	-	TRBV6-6	TGTGCCAGCAGCCCAGGGCCAGATTCACCCCTCCACTTT	CASSPGPDSPLHF
TRBJ1-5	-	-	TRBV19	TGTGCCAGTAGTATAGGGAGCATCAATCAGCCCCAGCATTTT	CASSIGSINQPQHF
TRBJ1-1	-	-	TRBV27	TGTGCCAGCAGTCCGATCGCGACGGGGATGAACACTGAAGCTTTCTTT	CASSPIATGMNTEAFF
TRBJ2-6	TRBD1	few	TRBV2	TGTGCCAGCAGTGAAAGAACCATAGTAGGTGGGACAGGCCTCGATGGGGCCAACGTCCTGACTTTC	CASSERTIVGGTGLDGANVLTF
TRBJ2-3	TRBD1	-	TRBV4-1	TGCGCCAGCAGCTGGCCGGGACAGGGGAGCACAGATACGCAGTATTTT	CASSWPGQGSTDTQYF
TRBJ1-2	TRBD1	-	TRBV27	TGTGCCAGCAGCAGGGGGCTGAACTATGGCTACACCTTC	CASSRGLNYGYTF
TRBJ2-3	TRBD2	once	TRBV28	TGTGCCAGCAGTTTACTAGCGGGATCGTGGGGCACAGATACGCAGTATTTT	CASSLLAGSWGTDTQYF
TRBJ2-7	TRBD1	-	TRBV15	TGTGCCACCGCAGGGGGACAGGGTGGGGTCTACGAGCAGTACTTC	CATAGGQGGVYEQYF
TRBJ1-1	TRBD1	-	TRBV9	TGTGCCAGCAGCGCCACCGGGACAGGGATAACTGAAGCTTTCTTT	CASSATGTGITEAFF
TRBJ1-1	-	-	TRBV5-4	TGTGCCAGCAGGGAGGGAGGGCAGAACACTGAAGCTTTCTTT	CASREGGQNTEAFF
TRBJ1-2	TRBD1	once	TRBV6-1	TGTGCCAGCAGTGAAACAGGGGGCCAGGACTATGGCTACACCTTC	CASSETGGQDYGYTF
TRBJ1-1	-	-	TRBV7-9	TGTTCCAGCAGCTCCAGGGGCACTGAAGCTTTCTTT	CSSSSRGTEAFF
TRBJ2-5	TRBD2	-	TRBV4-2	TGTGCCAGCAGCCAAGGGGTCGGGCGACTAGCCGAAGAAGAGACCCAGTACTTC	CASSQGVGRLAEEETQYF
TRBJ1-1	-	few	TRBV5-6	TGTGCCAGCAGCTTGGGTTCAGTAATGAACACTGAAGCTTTCTTT	CASSLGSVMNTEAFF
TRBJ1-1	-	-	TRBV19	TGTGCCAGTACCCCGACATCGAACACTGAAGCTTTCTTT	CASTPTSNTEAFF
TRBJ1-5	-	few	TRBV6-5	TGTGCCAGCAGCCAAAGAGGATATAGCAATCAGCCCCAGCATTTT	CASSQRGYSNQPQHF
TRBJ1-2	-	once	TRBV28	TGTGCCAGCAGTTTTGTTGATTGGGCAGGGGCCCACTATGGCTACACCTTC	CASSFVDWAGAHYGYTF
TRBJ2-2	TRBD2	once	TRBV5-1	TGCGCCAGCAGCTTGGGTCTAGCGGTGAACACCGGGGAGCTGTTTTTT	CASSLGLAVNTGELFF
TRBJ2-5	-	-	TRBV2	TGTGCCAGCAGCCGAGGGTTGGGAGAGACCCAGTACTTC	CASSRGLGETQYF
TRBJ1-1	TRBD1	-	TRBV6-5	TGTGCCAGCAGTTACTATATGACAGGGTTTACTGAAGCTTTCTTT	CASSYYMTGFTEAFF
TRBJ2-2	-	-	TRBV29-1	TGCAGCGTTGGGGGGCCGGCGAACACCGGGGAGCTGTTTTTT	CSVGGPANTGELFF
TRBJ2-3	TRBD1	-	TRBV4-1	TGCGCCAGCAGCCAGAGGGACAGGGGATCAGATACGCAGTATTTT	CASSQRDRGSDTQYF
TRBJ2-7	TRBD2	-	TRBV29-1	TGCAGCGTTCGGGCGGGAGGGCCCAACGAGCAGTACTTC	CSVRAGGPNEQYF
TRBJ2-1	-	-	TRBV6-5	TGTGCCAGCAGTTACAGCTCGACGAGGAATGAGCAGTTCTTC	CASSYSSTRNEQFF
TRBJ2-3	TRBD2	once	TRBV5-1	TGCGCCAGCAGCTTGGCCCTGAGCGGGAGTCGGGCAGATACGCAGTATTTT	CASSLALSGSRADTQYF
TRBJ2-2	-	-	TRBV30	TGTGCCTGGAGTGTCGTAGGGGTCGGGGAGCTGTTTTTT	CAWSVVGVGELFF